The rows below give T cell receptor beta chains drawn from one sample of a study of OX40 agonist ivuxolimab in advanced cancers. Libraries were prepared by immunoSEQ multiplex PCR; TCRdb keeps only in-frame clonotypes and omits some of them. The profile covers 60,000 to 65,000 clones, with around four fifths appearing a single time and roughly 1.9% taken by the ten largest. The sequencing used CD4+ or CD8+ T cells sorted from blood, collected in a trial of the OX40 agonist ivuxolimab. The receptors derive from an adult with an advanced solid tumor such as melanoma, head and neck, liver or kidney cancer. The CDR3 runs from the conserved cysteine through the conserved F or W. Fields, in order: J gene, V gene, clone size, D gene, CDR3 protein, CDR3 DNA. The D gene is left open where the match is weak. Clone size is shown for a subset of rows, as once, few, many or a class of expanded clone.

>TRBJ2-7|TRBV6-1|-|-
CASSEVPYEQYF
TGTGCCAGCAGTGAGGTGCCCTACGAGCAGTACTTC
>TRBJ2-3|TRBV11-1|-|-
CASSLGKDTQYF
TGTGCCAGCAGCTTAGGGAAGGATACGCAGTATTTT
>TRBJ1-5|TRBV18|-|-
CASSPDIRDQPQHF
TGTGCCAGCTCACCGGACATCAGGGATCAGCCCCAGCATTTT
>TRBJ1-6|TRBV27|few|-
CASSFGVNNSPLHF
TGTGCCAGCAGTTTTGGGGTCAATAATTCACCCCTCCACTTT
>TRBJ2-7|TRBV6-6|-|-
CASSLDGAGYEQYF
TGTGCCAGCAGTCTAGACGGGGCCGGGTACGAGCAGTACTTC
>TRBJ2-3|TRBV10-1|-|-
CASSVPGAGTDTQYF
TGCGCCAGCAGTGTGCCGGGGGCAGGAACAGATACGCAGTATTTT
>TRBJ2-6|TRBV9|-|-
CASSFGTSDVLTF
TGTGCCAGCAGCTTTGGGACCTCTGACGTCCTGACTTTC
>TRBJ1-5|TRBV6-5|-|-
CASSYDAWSNQPQHF
TGTGCCAGCAGTTACGACGCATGGAGCAATCAGCCCCAGCATTTT
>TRBJ2-3|TRBV5-6|-|-
CASSAIGGRTDTQYF
TGTGCCAGCAGCGCGATTGGGGGGCGTACAGATACGCAGTATTTT
>TRBJ2-5|TRBV29-1|-|-
CSVRGSQETQYF
TGCAGCGTCAGGGGTTCTCAAGAGACCCAGTACTTC
>TRBJ2-5|TRBV7-8|-|-
CASSFRQELQETQYF
TGTGCCAGCAGCTTCCGACAGGAGCTACAAGAGACCCAGTACTTC
>TRBJ2-7|TRBV5-4|-|-
CASSLGVYEQYF
TGTGCCAGCAGCTTGGGGGTCTACGAGCAGTACTTC
>TRBJ1-6|TRBV5-1|-|TRBD1
CASTGTENSPLHF
TGCGCCAGTACCGGGACAGAGAATTCACCCCTCCACTTT
>TRBJ2-3|TRBV6-5|-|-
CASSYRKQTDTQYF
TGTGCCAGCAGTTATCGGAAGCAAACAGATACGCAGTATTTT
>TRBJ2-5|TRBV28|-|-
CASGDSGPGGETQYF
TGTGCCAGTGGGGACTCGGGGCCTGGAGGAGAGACCCAGTACTTC
>TRBJ2-1|TRBV11-2|-|TRBD2
CASSLPASGSNEQFF
TGTGCCAGCAGCTTACCGGCTAGCGGGAGCAATGAGCAGTTCTTC
>TRBJ1-1|TRBV19|-|-
CASSIGARGTEAFF
TGTGCCAGTAGTATAGGGGCCCGGGGGACTGAAGCTTTCTTT
>TRBJ2-1|TRBV27|-|TRBD2
CASSSSSGFSHEQFF
TGTGCCAGCAGTTCGTCTAGCGGGTTCTCCCATGAGCAGTTCTTC
>TRBJ1-1|TRBV7-8|once|-
CASSYSVNTEAFF
TGTGCCAGCAGCTATTCAGTGAACACTGAAGCTTTCTTT